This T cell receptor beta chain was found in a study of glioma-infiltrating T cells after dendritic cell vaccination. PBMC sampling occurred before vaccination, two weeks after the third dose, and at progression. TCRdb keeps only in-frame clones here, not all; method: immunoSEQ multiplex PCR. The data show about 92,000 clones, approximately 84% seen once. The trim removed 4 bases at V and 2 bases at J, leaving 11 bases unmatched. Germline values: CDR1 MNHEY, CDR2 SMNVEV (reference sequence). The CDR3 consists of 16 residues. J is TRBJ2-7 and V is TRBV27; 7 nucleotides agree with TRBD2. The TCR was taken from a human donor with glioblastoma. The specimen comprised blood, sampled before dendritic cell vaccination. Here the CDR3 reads CASSSSALAVTYEQYF. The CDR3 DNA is TGTGCCAGCAGTTCCTCGGCCCTAGCGGTTACCTACGAGCAGTACTTC.